This T cell receptor beta chain was recovered during a study of a mutant IDH1 vaccine in newly diagnosed glioma. In the study overall: Patients under treatment included roughly 62% males and about 38% females and had a mean age of 40.4 years. The earlier regimen, radiotherapy, temozolomide, or both, was most often both.

Documented time point: baseline, week 1 (first vaccination visit). Described treatment: pre-vaccination baseline after standard-of-care therapy. CDR3 size: 13 residues. V was cut by 1 base and J by 8 bases, with 7 bases left in between. The germline gives CDR1 SGHRS, CDR2 YFSETQ. This table comes from immunoSEQ multiplex PCR, and its TCRdb copy is limited to in-frame clones, with some not included. This table holds roughly 70,000 clones, more than 70% found once. This chain links TRBV5-1 with TRBJ1-6; no clear D. This TCR derives from a woman in her late teens or twenties with glioma. Some clones in this sample may be carry-over from other donors' samples. Sequences were derived from peripheral blood mononuclear cells (PBMCs), sampled from a glioma patient treated with radiotherapy, temozolomide or both. CDR3 DNA: TGCGCCAGCAGCTTGTCTCCGGATTCACCCCTCCACTTT. Amino acids: CASSLSPDSPLHF.